The 29 T cell receptor beta chains presented below share a single source sample, sequenced in a study of shared clonotypes between healthy human individuals. Data came from immunoSEQ multiplex PCR; TCRdb stores just in-frame clones and leaves some out. Of some 2,500,000 clones in the sample, around 90% are singletons; the top ten hold roughly 0.34%. The sample was naive CD4+ T cells from PBMCs. This sample's subset: CD45RA+ positively selected. The receptors were gathered from a man between 18 and 35 years old in good health. Some clones in this sample may be carry-over from other donors' samples.

On this clone itself: Other nucleotide sequences in the sample specify the same CDR3. The rearrangement links TRBV5-1 to TRBJ1-4; D call uncertain. The CDR3 extends over 13 amino acids. V shed 2 bases and J shed 3 bases, with 5 bases lying between them. Germline V gene sequence: CDR1 SGHRS, CDR2 YFSETQ. In DNA, the CDR3 is TGCGCCAGCAGCTTAACCCCTAATGAAAAACTGTTTTTT. Translated, it gives CASSLTPNEKLFF.

V is TRBV4-1 and J is TRBJ1-2, with 10 positions matching TRBD1. Germline V lookup: CDR1 MGHRA, CDR2 YSYEKL. Unmatched junction bases numbered 6, after V lost 0 bases and J lost 8 bases. The length of the CDR3 is 15 residues. CDR3 DNA: TGCGCCAGCAGCCAAGATCTGTGGGACAGGGGCGGCTACACCTTC. Its translation: CASSQDLWDRGGYTF.

V is TRBV5-1 and J is TRBJ2-5; weak D call: TRBD1 (6 bases). Deletions cut 4 bases from V and 4 bases from J, with 20 bases between. This CDR3 has 16 amino acids. Germline loops: CDR1 SGHRS, CDR2 YFSETQ. Here the CDR3 reads CASSQATLKGGETQYF. The CDR3 nucleotides read TGCGCCAGCAGCCAAGCTACCCTAAAAGGGGGAGAGACCCAGTACTTC.

As concerns this clone: This same CDR3 is encoded by further DNA sequences in the sample. The V call is TRBV7-2, the J call TRBJ1-2; possible D gene TRBD1, 5 bases. V was clipped by 5 bases and J by 3 bases, with 10 bases between them. The CDR3 covers 13 residues. CDR1 and CDR2 from the germline V gene are SGHTA and FQGNSA. The chain's CDR3 is CASSLGGDYGYTF. CDR3 nucleotide sequence: TGTGCCAGCAGCCTCGGGGGGGACTATGGCTACACCTTC.

The rearrangement uses TRBV27 and TRBJ2-7; D not resolved. The V and J ends lost 6 bases and 0 bases respectively, with 9 bases between them. CDR3 length: 13 amino acids. Germline lookup yields CDR1 MNHEY and CDR2 SMNVEV (reference sequence). The CDR3 nucleotides are TGTGCCAGCAGCTGGACGATCTCCTACGAGCAGTACTTC. Its protein is CASSWTISYEQYF.

V is TRBV7-9 and J is TRBJ1-2; D is ambiguous. Deletions cut 9 bases from V and 6 bases from J, with 11 bases between. CDR3 length equals 11 residues. The germline V gene encodes CDR1 SEHNR and CDR2 FQNEAQ (reference sequence). This chain's CDR3 is CASRGPDGYTF. The CDR3 coding sequence is TGTGCCAGTCGGGGTCCGGATGGCTACACCTTC.

The rearrangement uses TRBV7-6 and TRBJ2-1; 15 positions agree with TRBD2. The CDR3 extends over 19 amino acids. The junction had 10 bases not matched to a gene; V was cut back by 5 bases and J by 2 bases. Germline V gene data show CDR1 as SGHVS and CDR2 as FNYEAQ. CDR3 sequence: CASSQWTSGRAEPYNEQFF. The CDR3 DNA follows: TGTGCCAGCAGCCAATGGACTAGCGGGAGGGCGGAACCCTACAATGAGCAGTTCTTC.

This chain joins TRBV7-7 and TRBJ2-5; D gene uncertain. Between the trimmed V and J ends, which lost 1 base and 1 base, there was a span of 7 bases. There are 14 residues in the CDR3. Germline CDR1 and CDR2: SSHAT and FNYEAQ (reference sequence). DNA for the CDR3: TGTGCCAGCAGCTTAGGACGGATCCAAGAGACCCAGTACTTC. It is translated as CASSLGRIQETQYF.

V gene TRBV19 combines with J gene TRBJ1-3; D perhaps matches TRBD1 (6 bases). This CDR3 region has 16 residues. Trimming left V 6 bases short and J 4 bases short, with 19 bases between. In germline, CDR1 is LNHDA, CDR2 SQIVND (reference sequence). CDR3 sequence reads: CASRSTGILGGNTIYF. CDR3 DNA: TGTGCCAGTAGGTCGACAGGCATCCTGGGAGGAAACACCATATATTTT.

This clone was observed a single time. The CDR3 DNA reads TGTGCCAGCAGCCCACCGGACAGGGGGACGGTCGGGGAGCTGTTTTTT. Amino acid sequence: CASSPPDRGTVGELFF. The chain is built from TRBV28 and TRBJ2-2; 10 bases fit TRBD1. The CDR3 totals 16 residues. Germline-derived CDR1 and CDR2 are MDHEN and SYDVKM. With 6 bases clipped from V and 7 bases from J, the junction kept 11 bases outside the gene matches.

This clone was picked up a small number of times. The chain is built from TRBV28 and TRBJ1-1; possible D gene TRBD1, 5 bases. The germline gives CDR1 MDHEN, CDR2 SYDVKM. V was clipped by 4 bases and J by 11 bases, with 14 bases between them. CDR3 length: 12 residues. CDR3 in amino acids: CASSSTGLHAFF. In nucleotides, the CDR3 is TGTGCCAGCAGTTCAACGGGACTCCACGCTTTCTTT.

For this clone: Other DNA variants within this sample encode the same CDR3. V is TRBV5-1 and J is TRBJ2-1; 7 bases are a match to TRBD2. Germline values: CDR1 SGHRS, CDR2 YFSETQ. The CDR3 contains 15 residues. V dropped 0 bases and J dropped 1; count of bases not matched to a gene: 1. CDR3 bases: TGCGCCAGCAGCTTGGCAGCGGGATCCTACAATGAGCAGTTCTTC. Translating it yields CASSLAAGSYNEQFF.

The chain carries TRBV7-2 and TRBJ2-7, with 12 bases identical to TRBD1. Germline V CDR1 and CDR2: SGHTA, FQGNSA. The length of the CDR3 is 15 residues. V trimming: 5 bases; J trimming: 7 bases; junction bases outside the gene matches: 9. CDR3 protein: CASSKRGQGAAEQYF. DNA for the CDR3: TGTGCCAGCAGCAAACGGGGACAGGGGGCTGCGGAGCAGTACTTC.

This chain uses TRBV7-2 with TRBJ2-1; TRBD2 is a possible D gene (6 bases). This CDR3 contains 13 residues. Per the germline V gene, CDR1 is SGHTA and CDR2 is FQGNSA. The V and J ends lost 7 bases and 8 bases respectively, with 15 bases between them. CDR3 in amino acids: CASKPGLQYEQFF. In nucleotides, the CDR3 is TGTGCCAGCAAACCGGGACTTCAATATGAGCAGTTCTTC.

The chain uses TRBV9 and TRBJ1-3; D call uncertain. The CDR3 is 16 residues long. Trimming cost V 0 bases and J 0 bases, with 10 bases left between them. Germline loops: CDR1 SGDLS, CDR2 YYNGEE. This CDR3 is CASSVEGRFSGNTIYF. CDR3 sequence (DNA): TGTGCCAGCAGCGTAGAAGGACGGTTCTCTGGAAACACCATATATTTT.

The count of this clone is one. This rearrangement joins TRBV5-1 to TRBJ2-1; D gene unclear. The CDR3 is 14 residues long. V lost 4 bases and J lost 8, with 16 bases in between. Germline V gene data show CDR1 as SGHRS and CDR2 as YFSETQ. The CDR3 loop reads CASSPRTRGDEQFF. The CDR3 DNA reads as TGCGCCAGCAGCCCGAGGACCAGAGGCGATGAGCAGTTCTTC.

This rearrangement joins TRBV25-1 to TRBJ1-2; 8 nucleotides agree with TRBD1. There are 16 residues in the CDR3. In germline, CDR1 is MGHDK, CDR2 SYGVNS. The ends lost 3 bases at V and 4 bases at J; junction bases unmatched: 10. The CDR3 spells CASSDRRTGLAYGYTF. As DNA, the CDR3 is TGTGCCAGCAGTGACCGCCGGACAGGGCTAGCCTATGGCTACACCTTC.

The CDR3 here is CASSLNQYAKNIQYF. The CDR3, as DNA: TGTGCCAGCAGCTTGAATCAGTATGCCAAAAACATTCAGTACTTC. The chain links TRBV5-4 to TRBJ2-4; no firm D call. The CDR3 contains 15 residues. Germline V gene lookup returns CDR1 SGHNT and CDR2 YYREEE (reference sequence). V lost 1 base to trimming and J lost 1 base, with 9 bases between them. The entire variable domain, with the rest obtained from reference TRBV5-4 and TRBJ2-4, is as follows: ETGVTQSPTHLIKTRGQQVTLRCSSQSGHNTVSWYQQALGQGPQFIFQYYREEENGRGNFPPRFSGLQFPNYSSELNVNALELDDSALYLCASSLNQYAKNIQYFGAGTRLSVL.

Notes on this clone: This CDR3 is also generated by other DNA sequences in the sample. This sequence joins TRBV5-1 and TRBJ2-1, with a tentative D call TRBD2 (6 bases). Germline loops: CDR1 SGHRS, CDR2 YFSETQ. The CDR3 loop spans 15 amino acids. Trimming removed 0 bases at V and 5 bases at J, with 12 bases between. The CDR3 DNA sequence: TGCGCCAGCAGCTTGGTTAGCGGAGTTAACAATGAGCAGTTCTTC. This codes for CASSLVSGVNNEQFF.

The chain links TRBV11-3 to TRBJ2-3; no clear D gene. V lost 0 bases and J lost 2, with 6 bases in between. Per germline, CDR1 SGHNT and CDR2 YENEEA. This CDR3 is built from 14 residues. CDR3 in amino acids: CASSLDGTTDTQYF. In DNA form, the CDR3 reads TGTGCCAGCAGCTTAGACGGTACCACAGATACGCAGTATTTT.

The chain carries TRBV30 and TRBJ2-7, with 8 bases identical to TRBD2. V shed 1 base and J 2 bases; nucleotides not matched to a gene: 7. Germline V CDR1 and CDR2: GTSNPN, SVGIG (reference sequence). The length of the CDR3 is 15 residues. CDR3 sequence reads: CAWSANPGGAYEQYF. CDR3 bases: TGTGCCTGGAGTGCAAACCCCGGGGGGGCCTACGAGCAGTACTTC.

The gene calls are TRBV7-2 and TRBJ2-7, with D uncertain. This CDR3 comprises 15 residues. Trimming stripped 1 base from V and 3 bases from J, with 13 bases between. Germline V gene data show CDR1 as SGHTA and CDR2 as FQGNSA. CDR3 protein: CASSLGYGFDYEQYF. The DNA of the CDR3 is TGTGCCAGCAGCTTAGGCTATGGGTTTGACTACGAGCAGTACTTC.

The chain recombines TRBV9 with TRBJ1-1; D gene uncertain. The CDR3 length is 12 residues. V shed 4 bases and J shed 7 bases, with 11 bases lying between them. CDR1 is SGDLS and CDR2 is YYNGEE in the germline V gene. CDR3 protein: CASSPHVGEAFF. As DNA, the CDR3 is TGTGCCAGCAGCCCCCACGTGGGTGAAGCTTTCTTT.

V usage is TRBV6-4 and J usage is TRBJ1-2, with D hard to call. Trimming shortened V by 0 bases and J by 4 bases, and 12 bases separated the two germline ends. The CDR3 totals 15 residues. Per germline, CDR1 MRHNA and CDR2 SNTAGT. The CDR3 region is CASSDSSGNSYGYTF. The DNA for the CDR3 is TGTGCCAGCAGTGACTCGAGCGGGAATAGCTATGGCTACACCTTC.

This chain links TRBV5-4 with TRBJ2-7; D is tentatively TRBD1 or TRBD2 (6 bases each). The CDR3 consists of 14 residues. The V end lost 4 bases, the J end lost 6 bases, and 17 bases lay between the germline ends. CDR1 SGHNT and CDR2 YYREEE come from the germline V gene (reference sequence). CDR3 in amino acids: CASSKRTEGGEQYF. The CDR3 bases are TGTGCCAGCAGCAAGCGGACGGAGGGGGGCGAGCAGTACTTC.

The chain combines TRBV5-1 with TRBJ2-7; tentative D call: TRBD1 (6 bases). Germline V gene sequence: CDR1 SGHRS, CDR2 YFSETQ. The CDR3 runs to 16 residues. The V end was cut by 0 bases, the J end by 6 bases, with 19 bases between. The CDR3 loop reads CASSLASGGPRSEQYF. CDR3 bases: TGCGCCAGCAGCTTGGCCAGTGGGGGCCCACGGAGCGAGCAGTACTTC.

V usage is TRBV7-2 and J usage is TRBJ1-5, with 7 nucleotides matching TRBD1. The CDR3 consists of 13 residues. Germline CDR1 is SGHTA and CDR2 is FQGNSA. The V segment lost 4 bases and the J segment 5 bases; nucleotides outside the gene matches: 2. The CDR3 here is CASSWDSDQPQHF. In nucleotides, the CDR3 is TGTGCCAGCAGCTGGGACAGCGATCAGCCCCAGCATTTT.

Only one count was recorded for this clone. The V call is TRBV30, the J call TRBJ2-5, with 7 bases matching TRBD1. This CDR3 spans 13 amino acids. V lost 0 bases and J lost 5; bases outside the gene matches: 3. The germline V gene encodes CDR1 GTSNPN and CDR2 SVGIG (reference sequence). CDR3 sequence reads: CAWSVYRGETQYF. CDR3 coding DNA: TGTGCCTGGAGTGTATACAGGGGCGAGACCCAGTACTTC.

CDR3 loop: CASSFGRPYEQYF. The DNA for the CDR3 is TGTGCCAGCAGTTTCGGACGGCCCTACGAGCAGTACTTC. The chain uses TRBV13 and TRBJ2-7; D is uncertain. This CDR3 is built from 13 residues. V was shortened by 6 bases and J by 2 bases, with 11 bases between the two germline ends. From germline, CDR1 is PRHDT and CDR2 FYEKMQ (reference sequence). Full variable domain (rest looked up from reference TRBV13 and TRBJ2-7): AAGVIQSPRHLIKEKRETATLKCYPIPRHDTVYWYQQGPGQDPQFLISFYEKMQSDKGSIPDRFSAQQFSDYHSELNMSSLELGDSALYFCASSFGRPYEQYFGPGTRLTVT.